These 27 T cell receptor beta chains originate from one sample sequenced in a study of shared clonotypes between healthy human individuals. The naive CD8 population came from CD45RO-negative cells selected for CCR7, without terminally differentiated effector memory CD45RA+ cells. Clones were sequenced by immunoSEQ multiplex PCR, and TCRdb holds only the in-frame ones, with some missing. The sample includes over 2 million clones, 85% to 95% seen only once; the top ten take around 1.1%. Sample: naive CD8+ T cells sorted from blood. The receptors originated from a young man in good health.

Of note for this clone: Other DNA sequences in this sample translate to the same CDR3. This chain joins TRBV5-6 and TRBJ2-1, with 12 positions matching TRBD2. Germline CDR1 and CDR2: SGHDT and YYEEEE. This CDR3 contains 15 residues. J was trimmed by 6 bases and V by 0 bases; bases with no gene match: 1. The CDR3 is CASSLGTSGTNEQFF. DNA for the CDR3: TGTGCCAGCAGCTTGGGGACTAGCGGGACCAATGAGCAGTTCTTC.

The V gene is TRBV7-8, the J gene TRBJ2-4, with a weak D call TRBD1 (5 bases). The ends were cut back, 3 bases at V and 6 bases at J, with 12 bases in the middle. The CDR3 extends over 14 amino acids. Germline V gene sequence: CDR1 SGHVS, CDR2 FQNEAQ. As DNA, the CDR3 is TGTGCCAGCAGCTTTATTCAGGGTCTAAACATTCAGTACTTC. It yields the protein CASSFIQGLNIQYF.

The chain uses TRBV4-3 and TRBJ2-7, with D unresolved. This CDR3 region has 14 residues. The germline gives CDR1 LGHNA, CDR2 YSLEER. Trimming removed 4 bases at V and 2 bases at J, with 12 bases between. CDR3 loop: CASSPWRGTYEQYF. The CDR3, as DNA: TGCGCCAGCAGCCCATGGAGAGGAACCTACGAGCAGTACTTC.

A note on this clone: The same CDR3 is also encoded by other DNA sequences in this sample. V is TRBV28 and J is TRBJ2-1, with 7 positions matching TRBD1. This CDR3 has 14 amino acids. The J segment lost 2 bases and the V segment lost 3 bases, leaving 1 base of the junction unmatched. From germline, CDR1 is MDHEN and CDR2 SYDVKM. The DNA for the CDR3 is TGTGCCAGCAGTTTCAGGGGGACCTACAATGAGCAGTTCTTC. Encoded protein: CASSFRGTYNEQFF.

CDR3 in DNA: TGTGCCAGCAGCTTAGAGGAGGGGTTGATGGGCAATCAGCCCCAGCATTTT. Protein: CASSLEEGLMGNQPQHF. This chain uses TRBV11-2 with TRBJ1-5, with D maybe TRBD1 (5 bases). The V and J ends lost 0 bases and 2 bases respectively, with 14 bases between them. The CDR3 spans 17 residues. In germline, CDR1 is SGHAT, CDR2 FQNNGV.

Remarks on this clone: This sample also contains other DNA sequences that code for the same CDR3. The V gene is TRBV9, the J gene TRBJ2-7, with 10 bases identical to TRBD2. Losses at the gene ends were 0 bases for V and 4 bases for J; bases not matched to a gene: 1. Germline V gene lookup returns CDR1 SGDLS and CDR2 YYNGEE. The CDR3 length is 14 residues. DNA of the CDR3: TGTGCCAGCAGCGTAGGGACTAGCGGATACGAGCAGTACTTC. Residues: CASSVGTSGYEQYF. The full variable domain, its missing parts supplied by reference TRBV9 and TRBJ2-7, is DSGVTQTPKHLITATGQRVTLRCSPRSGDLSVYWYQQSLDQGLQFLIQYYNGEERAKGNILERFSAQQFPDLHSELNLSSLELGDSALYFCASSVGTSGYEQYFGPGTRLTVT.

This chain joins TRBV11-3 and TRBJ2-5, with D perhaps TRBD2 (6 bases). Per germline, CDR1 SGHNT and CDR2 YENEEA. CDR3 length: 14 residues. Between the trimmed V and J ends, which lost 5 bases and 7 bases, there was a span of 17 bases. The CDR3 coding sequence is TGTGCCAGCAGCCCCGAAGCGGGTGCTGGGACCCAGTACTTC. This gives the protein CASSPEAGAGTQYF. Variable domain in full (rest from reference TRBV11-3 and TRBJ2-5): EAGVVQSPRYKIIEKKQPVAFWCNPISGHNTLYWYLQNLGQGPELLIRYENEEAVDDSQLPKDRFSAERLKGVDSTLKIQPAELGDSAVYLCASSPEAGAGTQYFGPGTRLLVL.

This chain joins TRBV2 and TRBJ2-3, with unresolved D. Trimming stripped 8 bases from V and 2 bases from J, with 5 bases between. CDR1 and CDR2 from the germline V gene are SNHLY and FYNNEI. The CDR3 loop spans 11 amino acids. This CDR3 is CASRLTDTQYF. The DNA of the CDR3 is TGTGCCAGCCGGCTCACAGATACGCAGTATTTT.

DNA for the CDR3: TGTGCCAGTAGTCCCGCGAACGGTTACGAGCAGTACTTC. This sequence encodes CASSPANGYEQYF. The rearrangement links TRBV19 to TRBJ2-7; D is unclear. Germline V CDR1 and CDR2: LNHDA, SQIVND (reference sequence). The CDR3 runs to 13 residues. Trimming removed 5 bases from V and 4 bases from J, with 12 bases in between.

The rearrangement joins TRBV6-6 to TRBJ2-7; 8 bases match TRBD2. CDR1 and CDR2 (germline): MNHNY, SVGAGI (reference sequence). The CDR3 contains 14 residues. Losses at the gene ends were 7 bases for V and 3 bases for J; bases not matched to a gene: 8. CDR3 in DNA: TGTGCCAGCACTTTGACTAGCGAGGACTACGAGCAGTACTTC. Translated, it gives CASTLTSEDYEQYF.

This sequence joins TRBV2 and TRBJ2-5; the D gene is possibly TRBD2 (7 bases). CDR3 length: 16 residues. Trimming stripped 4 bases from V and 1 base from J, with 16 bases between. Germline values: CDR1 SNHLY, CDR2 FYNNEI. The CDR3 nucleotides read TGTGCCAGCAGTGCACCGGAGGGGGGGAGCCAAGAGACCCAGTACTTC. It yields the protein CASSAPEGGSQETQYF.

This chain joins TRBV29-1 and TRBJ2-5, with 9 bases lining up with TRBD2. In germline, CDR1 is SQVTM, CDR2 ANQGSEA. There are 17 residues in the CDR3. Germline trimming cut 3 bases from V and 0 bases from J; bases unmatched to any gene: 11. CDR3: CSVEGSSGTMYQETQYF. CDR3 DNA: TGCAGCGTTGAGGGGTCTAGCGGGACCATGTACCAAGAGACCCAGTACTTC.

The J gene is TRBJ1-2, the V gene TRBV6-6; 9 nucleotides align to TRBD1. V shed 4 bases, J shed 6 bases, and the junction held 6 bases outside the gene matches. The germline V gene encodes CDR1 MNHNY and CDR2 SVGAGI (reference sequence). The CDR3 runs to 14 residues. CDR3 region: CASSSQGALDGYTF. CDR3 bases: TGTGCCAGCAGTTCACAGGGGGCCTTGGATGGCTACACCTTC.

The rearrangement joins TRBV7-9 to TRBJ2-3; D perhaps matches TRBD2 (5 bases). CDR3 length equals 15 residues. The germline gives CDR1 SEHNR, CDR2 FQNEAQ (reference sequence). Trimming shortened V by 5 bases and J by 1 base, and 13 bases separated the two germline ends. CDR3 region: CASSAADGGTDTQYF. CDR3 coding DNA: TGTGCCAGCAGCGCCGCCGACGGGGGCACAGATACGCAGTATTTT.

V usage is TRBV7-8 and J usage is TRBJ2-1, with D perhaps given as TRBD1 or TRBD2 (5 bases each). The germline gives CDR1 SGHVS, CDR2 FQNEAQ. V was pared by 3 bases and J by 8 bases, with 20 bases between. The CDR3 is 16 amino acids. The CDR3: CASSLQTGTALDEQFF. For the CDR3, the DNA is TGTGCCAGCAGCTTGCAAACGGGGACGGCGCTCGATGAGCAGTTCTTC.

This rearrangement joins TRBV5-5 to TRBJ2-7; TRBD2 is a possible D gene (6 bases). The CDR3 sequence is 14 residues long. The germline gives CDR1 SGHKS, CDR2 YYEKEE (reference sequence). V lost 0 bases to trimming and J lost 6 bases, with 13 bases between them. CDR3 protein: CASSLVVAVGEQYF. The CDR3 region has the DNA TGTGCCAGCAGCTTGGTCGTAGCGGTGGGCGAGCAGTACTTC.

V usage is TRBV5-6 and J usage is TRBJ1-2; D is unresolved. The germline CDR1 and CDR2 sequences are SGHDT and YYEEEE. There are 12 residues in the CDR3. V was cut by 2 bases and J by 7 bases, with 9 bases left in between. The CDR3 region has the DNA TGTGCCAGCAGCTTAGTTGAGGGTGGCTACACCTTC. It specifies CASSLVEGGYTF.

The chain is built from TRBV2 and TRBJ1-6, with D possibly matching TRBD1 (5 bases). Looked up from germline, CDR1 is SNHLY and CDR2 is FYNNEI. Deletions cut 5 bases from V and 1 base from J, with 18 bases between. The CDR3 is made up of 18 amino acids. CDR3 loop: CASSMHVGETSYNSPLHF. CDR3 sequence (DNA): TGTGCCAGCAGTATGCATGTGGGGGAAACGTCCTATAATTCACCCCTCCACTTT.

The rearrangement uses TRBV11-3 and TRBJ1-1, with D perhaps TRBD1 (5 bases). Germline CDR1 SGHNT, CDR2 YENEEA. CDR3 size: 15 residues. Between the trimmed V and J ends, which lost 1 base and 2 bases, there was a span of 11 bases. CDR3 amino acids: CASSLGAGTNTEAFF. In DNA, the CDR3 is TGTGCCAGCAGCTTAGGGGCAGGGACTAACACTGAAGCTTTCTTT.

The rearrangement joins TRBV2 to TRBJ1-1, with D unresolved. V was clipped by 3 bases and J by 8 bases, with 10 bases between them. CDR3 length: 12 amino acids. Germline CDR1 and CDR2: SNHLY and FYNNEI. Here the CDR3 reads CASSDIWSEAFF. CDR3 bases: TGTGCCAGCAGTGACATCTGGTCGGAAGCTTTCTTT.

The J gene is TRBJ2-7, the V gene TRBV5-1, with a weak D call TRBD2 (5 bases). The CDR3 totals 17 residues. The germline CDR1 and CDR2 sequences are SGHRS and YFSETQ. With 3 bases removed from V and 2 bases from J, the gap between germline ends came to 21 bases. The CDR3 DNA reads TGCGCCAGCAGCTCCCTGGTCGGTTCGGGGTTGCCCTACGAGCAGTACTTC. As protein: CASSSLVGSGLPYEQYF.

The rearrangement uses TRBV6-6 and TRBJ2-5; TRBD1 aligns across 9 bases. J was trimmed by 3 bases and V by 1 base; bases with no gene match: 6. Germline V lookup: CDR1 MNHNY, CDR2 SVGAGI (reference sequence). There are 16 residues in the CDR3. In DNA, the CDR3 is TGTGCCAGCAGTTACTTAGCACAGGGGGCGAAAGAGACCCAGTACTTC. It encodes CASSYLAQGAKETQYF.

The chain carries TRBV28 and TRBJ1-4; the D is unclear. The germline V gene encodes CDR1 MDHEN and CDR2 SYDVKM. The CDR3 has 13 residues. Deletions cut 5 bases from V and 7 bases from J, with 11 bases between. CDR3 nucleotide sequence: TGTGCCAGCAGTGGTGGGTGGACTGAAAAACTGTTTTTT. It specifies CASSGGWTEKLFF.

The chain is built from TRBV7-6 and TRBJ2-1; 11 nucleotides align to TRBD1. This CDR3 comprises 14 residues. V trimming: 1 base; J trimming: 9 bases; junction bases outside the gene matches: 2. Germline assignment: CDR1 SGHVS and CDR2 FNYEAQ. The CDR3 nucleotides are TGTGCCAGCAGCTTAGGGACAGGGGGCGGTGAGCAGTTCTTC. This codes for CASSLGTGGGEQFF.

V usage is TRBV7-9 and J usage is TRBJ2-3; TRBD1 matches at 7 bases. V shed 0 bases and J 3 bases; nucleotides not matched to a gene: 9. Germline V lookup: CDR1 SEHNR, CDR2 FQNEAQ (reference sequence). CDR3 size: 17 residues. CDR3 sequence reads: CASSLARGGQSTDTQYF. The CDR3 DNA follows: TGTGCCAGCAGCTTAGCGCGTGGGGGACAGAGTACAGATACGCAGTATTTT.

Remarks on this clone: Other DNA sequences within the sample encode an identical CDR3. The V call is TRBV5-1, the J call TRBJ1-2; TRBD1 aligns across 8 bases. The V segment lost 2 bases and the J segment 6 bases; nucleotides outside the gene matches: 6. Germline CDR1 is SGHRS and CDR2 is YFSETQ. The CDR3 is 14 amino acids. The CDR3: CASSLGQGAHGYTF. Written as DNA, the CDR3 is TGCGCCAGCAGCTTAGGGCAGGGGGCGCATGGCTACACCTTC.

The chain links TRBV27 to TRBJ1-3; D may be TRBD1 (6 bases). The CDR3 is 15 residues long. Trimming cost V 5 bases and J 4 bases, with 15 bases left between them. Germline V CDR1 and CDR2: MNHEY, SMNVEV (reference sequence). The CDR3 region has the DNA TGTGCCAGCAGTGCGATACAGGGATCCGGAAACACCATATATTTT. Its translation is CASSAIQGSGNTIYF.